A single sample gave rise to the 15 T cell receptor beta chains below, sequenced in a study of blood T cell repertoires in COVID-19. The data were produced by immunoSEQ multiplex PCR, yet TCRdb's version contains in-frame clones alone and is incomplete. The sample includes approximately 500,000 clones, around nine tenths seen only once; the top ten take 1.8%. Sequencing was done on a sample of PBMCs or T cells enriched from blood (not recorded which). Receptors were obtained from a woman aged 40 to 50 who had recovered from COVID-19.

The chain joins TRBV18 to TRBJ2-2, with a weak D call TRBD2 (6 bases). Germline V gene data show CDR1 as KGHSH and CDR2 as LQKENI. Trimming pared 6 bases from V and 6 bases from J, leaving 11 bases between. The CDR3 contains 13 residues. CDR3: CASSSPGAGELFF. The CDR3 nucleotides are TGTGCCAGCTCCTCACCGGGGGCCGGGGAGCTGTTTTTT. Drawing the rest from reference TRBV18 and TRBJ2-2, the complete variable domain is NAGVMQNPRHLVRRRGQEARLRCSPMKGHSHVYWYRQLPEEGLKFMVYLQKENIIDESGMPKERFSAEFPKEGPSILRIQQVVRGDSAAYFCASSSPGAGELFFGEGSRLTVL.

In the case of this clone: The junction and the germline gene differ at one end; a read error may be behind it. This same CDR3 is encoded by further DNA sequences in the sample. J is TRBJ2-7 and V is TRBV7-2; D is perhaps TRBD1 or TRBD2 (9 bases each). Germline V gives CDR1 SGHTA, CDR2 FQGNSA. The CDR3 has 15 residues. The CDR3 protein is CASSLAGQGTYEQYF. Here the CDR3 DNA reads TGTGCCAGCAGCCTAGCGGGACAGGGTACCTACGAGCAGTACTTC.

Only one count was recorded for this clone. The chain carries TRBV7-2 and TRBJ1-1; D not certain. This CDR3 comprises 16 residues. The V gene's germline CDR1 is SGHTA and CDR2 FQGNSA. Deletions cut 1 base from V and 5 bases from J, with 17 bases between. This chain's CDR3 is CASSLEFLRSGTEAFF. CDR3 nucleotides: TGTGCCAGCAGCTTAGAGTTCCTTCGGAGTGGAACTGAAGCTTTCTTT.

V and J are TRBV4-1 and TRBJ1-2; TRBD1 aligns across 8 bases. V shed 4 bases and J 4 bases; nucleotides not matched to a gene: 11. The CDR3 sequence is 16 residues long. Germline-derived CDR1 and CDR2 are MGHRA and YSYEKL. The CDR3 sequence is CASSPYRDRMFYGYTF. In DNA, the CDR3 is TGCGCCAGCAGCCCATACCGGGACAGGATGTTCTATGGCTACACCTTC.

V usage is TRBV28 and J usage is TRBJ1-3, with a possible D match to TRBD1 (6 bases). The CDR3 loop spans 11 amino acids. From germline, CDR1 is MDHEN and CDR2 SYDVKM. The V and J ends lost 5 bases and 10 bases respectively, with 9 bases between them. The CDR3 loop reads CASSEGETIYF. The CDR3 DNA sequence: TGTGCCAGCAGTGAGGGGGAAACCATATATTTT. Full variable domain (missing parts from reference TRBV28 and TRBJ1-3): DVKVTQSSRYLVKRTGEKVFLECVQDMDHENMFWYRQDPGLGLRLIYFSYDVKMKEKGDIPEGYSVSREKKERFSLILESASTNQTSMYLCASSEGETIYFGEGSWLTVV.

This chain connects TRBV28 to TRBJ1-2; D is possibly TRBD1 (5 bases). Trimming shortened V by 5 bases and J by 4 bases, and 8 bases separated the two germline ends. Germline CDR1 is MDHEN and CDR2 is SYDVKM. There are 12 residues in the CDR3. In DNA, the CDR3 is TGTGCCAGCAGTCCCAGGGCCTATGGCTACACCTTC. Its translation is CASSPRAYGYTF.

This chain joins TRBV10-2 and TRBJ2-3; 7 bases fit TRBD1. The CDR3 runs 14 residues. V lost 7 bases and J lost 1; bases outside the gene matches: 5. Germline V CDR1 and CDR2: WSHSY, SAAADI. CDR3 sequence: CASIRDRRTDTQYF. The CDR3 coding sequence is TGCGCCAGCATAAGGGACAGACGCACAGATACGCAGTATTTT.

V is TRBV3-1 (or the pseudogene TRBV3-2) and J is TRBJ2-1; 8 bases are a match to TRBD2. Germline V gives CDR1 LGHDT, CDR2 YNNKEL (reference sequence). This CDR3 region has 14 residues. The ends lost 0 bases at V and 12 bases at J; junction bases unmatched: 7. The CDR3 region is CASSQDGSGRVQFF. In DNA form, the CDR3 reads TGTGCCAGCAGCCAAGATGGGAGCGGGAGAGTGCAGTTCTTC.

The chain carries TRBV28 and TRBJ2-3, with D uncertain. This CDR3 spans 13 amino acids. Trimming took off 6 bases at V and 1 base at J, with 8 bases between the two ends. Germline V gene data show CDR1 as MDHEN and CDR2 as SYDVKM. This chain's CDR3 is CASRNLGTDTQYF. Here the CDR3 DNA reads TGTGCCAGCAGAAACCTAGGCACAGATACGCAGTATTTT.

J is TRBJ2-7 and V is TRBV5-4; a possible D gene is TRBD2 (7 bases). The length of the CDR3 is 14 residues. Germline V gene lookup returns CDR1 SGHNT and CDR2 YYREEE (reference sequence). The V gene lost 4 bases and the J gene lost 7 bases, with 18 bases spanning the gap. The CDR3 region is CASSAWGGLREQYF. The CDR3, as DNA: TGTGCCAGCAGCGCATGGGGGGGCCTAAGAGAGCAGTACTTC.

The rearrangement links TRBV29-1 to TRBJ1-1; D is ambiguous. Germline-derived CDR1 and CDR2 are SQVTM and ANQGSEA. V gave up 4 bases and J gave up 3 bases, with 6 bases separating them. The CDR3 is 11 amino acids. The CDR3 bases are TGCAGCGTTGGAGGGTACACTGAAGCTTTCTTT. Translating gives CSVGGYTEAFF.

V is TRBV5-4 and J is TRBJ1-2; 7 bases map to TRBD1. Germline V gene data show CDR1 as SGHNT and CDR2 as YYREEE (reference sequence). This CDR3 is 15 amino acids long. Unmatched junction bases numbered 13, after V lost 7 bases and J lost 4 bases. CDR3 bases: TGTGCCAGCCGAGCAAACAGGGGACTAGGCTATGGCTACACCTTC. Translated, it gives CASRANRGLGYGYTF.

V gene TRBV18 combines with J gene TRBJ1-2; 8 bases are shared with TRBD1. Unmatched junction bases numbered 6, after V lost 2 bases and J lost 4 bases. CDR1 is KGHSH, CDR2 LQKENI, per germline. CDR3 length: 15 amino acids. CDR3 nucleotides: TGTGCCAGCTCACCAGGGGGACAGGAGGGCTATGGCTACACCTTC. This encodes CASSPGGQEGYGYTF.

V gene TRBV7-9 combines with J gene TRBJ1-1; possible D gene TRBD1, 5 bases. Trimming shortened V by 1 base and J by 2 bases, and 14 bases separated the two germline ends. This CDR3 is built from 16 residues. Germline V gene lookup returns CDR1 SEHNR and CDR2 FQNEAQ (reference sequence). The CDR3 DNA sequence: TGTGCCAGCAGCTTAGGGGGACTTCAGTCAAACACTGAAGCTTTCTTT. Residues: CASSLGGLQSNTEAFF.

The chain couples TRBV7-9 to TRBJ2-7; maybe TRBD2 (5 bases). There are 15 residues in the CDR3. CDR1 is SEHNR and CDR2 is FQNEAQ in the germline V gene (reference sequence). V was shortened by 1 base and J by 1 base, with 11 bases between the two germline ends. The CDR3: CASSLGGGGSYEQYF. CDR3 nucleotide sequence: TGTGCCAGCAGCTTAGGAGGAGGCGGATCCTACGAGCAGTACTTC.